A single TCR beta chain is shown here with its context. The repertoire was sequenced with immunoSEQ multiplex PCR; TCRdb's copy has only in-frame clones and lacks some. The table records 4,000 or so clones, roughly 69% of them present only once. Treatment in this sample: preoperative locoregional IRX-2 cytokine immunotherapy. The record originates from a study of preoperative IRX-2 immunotherapy in early breast cancer. V gave up 2 bases and J gave up 3 bases, with 11 bases separating them. Germline CDR1 and CDR2: MDHEN and SYDVKM. This CDR3 has 14 residues. This clonotype was obtained from a human donor with breast cancer. The sample consisted of tumor tissue, taken after IRX-2 immunotherapy. The rearrangement links TRBV28 to TRBJ2-7; D gene uncertain. The CDR3 loop reads CASSLGSRIYEQYF. In nucleotides, the CDR3 is TGTGCCAGCAGTTTAGGTAGCCGAATCTACGAGCAGTACTTC.